Listed below are T cell receptor beta chains from one sample, sequenced in a study of beta chain features in type 1 diabetes. Measured with immunoSEQ multiplex PCR; TCRdb has only the in-frame clones, and not every one. The data hold about 330,000 clones, with 11% observed a single time. Sequences were obtained from naive CD4+ T cells from blood. The origin of the receptors is a young woman in good health. Both conserved end residues are part of each CDR3. Fields, in order: D gene, V gene, J gene, clone size, CDR3 DNA, CDR3 protein. D genes are given only for firm matches. Expanded clones are given a class, and other clones once, few, many or no size at all.

d_gene: NA
v_gene: TRBV5-4
j_gene: TRBJ2-5
abundance: NA
CDR3nt: TGTGCCAGCAGCTTTAGTCAGGACTCCGACCAGTACTTC
CDR3aa: CASSFSQDSDQYF

d_gene: TRBD1
v_gene: TRBV4-1
j_gene: TRBJ1-1
abundance: few
CDR3nt: TGCGCCAGCAGCCCTAAGATCCCCGGAGACAGGGGCCGGGACGAAGCTTTCTTT
CDR3aa: CASSPKIPGDRGRDEAFF

d_gene: TRBD2
v_gene: TRBV4-3
j_gene: TRBJ2-1
abundance: NA
CDR3nt: TGCGCCAGCAGCCAAGGGGCTAGCGGGAGGAGACACAATGAGCAGTTCTTC
CDR3aa: CASSQGASGRRHNEQFF

d_gene: NA
v_gene: TRBV29-1
j_gene: TRBJ2-1
abundance: NA
CDR3nt: TGCAGCGTTGGGAACACGGGGGAGCAGTTCTTC
CDR3aa: CSVGNTGEQFF

d_gene: TRBD2
v_gene: TRBV27
j_gene: TRBJ2-3
abundance: few
CDR3nt: TGTGCCAGCAGTGTTCCGACTAGCGGCACAGATACGCAGTATTTT
CDR3aa: CASSVPTSGTDTQYF

d_gene: TRBD1
v_gene: TRBV11-2
j_gene: TRBJ1-2
abundance: NA
CDR3nt: TGTGCCAGCAGCTTACGGGACAGATTCTATGGCTACACCTTC
CDR3aa: CASSLRDRFYGYTF

d_gene: TRBD2
v_gene: TRBV2
j_gene: TRBJ2-5
abundance: NA
CDR3nt: TGTGCCAGCAGCCTTAGCGGGGAGCAGTACTTC
CDR3aa: CASSLSGEQYF

d_gene: NA
v_gene: TRBV29-1
j_gene: TRBJ2-3
abundance: NA
CDR3nt: TGCAGCGTTGGACCGGGGGGCACAGATACGCAGTATTTT
CDR3aa: CSVGPGGTDTQYF

d_gene: NA
v_gene: TRBV7-9
j_gene: TRBJ1-1
abundance: few
CDR3nt: TGTGCCAGCAGGTCGGGCGTAAAGGGGCGAAGCCTGAACACTGAAGCTTTCTTT
CDR3aa: CASRSGVKGRSLNTEAFF

d_gene: TRBD1
v_gene: TRBV7-2
j_gene: TRBJ1-4
abundance: NA
CDR3nt: TGTGCCACCCGACAGGGAGCTAATGAAAAACTGTTTTTT
CDR3aa: CATRQGANEKLFF

d_gene: NA
v_gene: TRBV6-1
j_gene: TRBJ2-5
abundance: NA
CDR3nt: TGTGCCAGCAGTCCCGCACCGACGGAGGCAGAGACCCAGTACTTC
CDR3aa: CASSPAPTEAETQYF

d_gene: TRBD2
v_gene: TRBV5-1
j_gene: TRBJ2-1
abundance: NA
CDR3nt: TGCGCCAGCAGCCCGGGACTAGCGGACGGCGATGAGCAGTTCTTC
CDR3aa: CASSPGLADGDEQFF

d_gene: NA
v_gene: TRBV29-1
j_gene: TRBJ1-2
abundance: NA
CDR3nt: TGCAGCGTTAGGCAGGGGTCGGATGGCTACACCTTC
CDR3aa: CSVRQGSDGYTF

d_gene: TRBD2
v_gene: TRBV4-2
j_gene: TRBJ2-5
abundance: few
CDR3nt: TGTGCCAGCAGCCAAGCTGAAGGGACTAGCGGAAAAGAGACCCAGTACTTC
CDR3aa: CASSQAEGTSGKETQYF

d_gene: TRBD2
v_gene: TRBV29-1
j_gene: TRBJ2-7
abundance: NA
CDR3nt: TGCAGCGTCGGGACTAGCGGGATATTGTGGGAGCAGTACTTC
CDR3aa: CSVGTSGILWEQYF

d_gene: NA
v_gene: TRBV30
j_gene: TRBJ2-5
abundance: few
CDR3nt: TGTGCCTGGAGCTCGCAAGAGACCCAGTACTTC
CDR3aa: CAWSSQETQYF

d_gene: NA
v_gene: TRBV5-1
j_gene: TRBJ2-7
abundance: NA
CDR3nt: TGCGCCAGCAGCTTGTATCGACTAGTTGAGGTGGACGAGCAGTACTTC
CDR3aa: CASSLYRLVEVDEQYF

d_gene: TRBD2
v_gene: TRBV28
j_gene: TRBJ2-1
abundance: NA
CDR3nt: TGTGCCAGTGGAACGAGCGGGAGTACGTTTGAGCAGTTCTTC
CDR3aa: CASGTSGSTFEQFF

d_gene: TRBD1
v_gene: TRBV7-2
j_gene: TRBJ2-1
abundance: NA
CDR3nt: TGTGCCAGCAGCTTAGACCGGGACAGGGGGAGGATCGAGCAGTTCTTC
CDR3aa: CASSLDRDRGRIEQFF

d_gene: TRBD2
v_gene: TRBV7-2
j_gene: TRBJ2-5
abundance: NA
CDR3nt: TGTGCCAGCAGCTTAGGGCTAGCGGGAGGTGGAGAGACCCAGTACTTC
CDR3aa: CASSLGLAGGGETQYF

d_gene: NA
v_gene: TRBV14
j_gene: TRBJ2-3
abundance: NA
CDR3nt: TGTGCCAGCAGCCCCCGGCGGTGGAGCACAGATACGCAGTATTTT
CDR3aa: CASSPRRWSTDTQYF

d_gene: NA
v_gene: TRBV30
j_gene: TRBJ2-5
abundance: few
CDR3nt: TGTGCCTGGACCCCGGTTGTGTCCCAAGAGACCCAGTACTTC
CDR3aa: CAWTPVVSQETQYF

d_gene: TRBD1
v_gene: TRBV7-9
j_gene: TRBJ1-1
abundance: few
CDR3nt: TGTGCCAGCAGACCAGACAGGGGAAGTGGCACTGAAGCTTTCTTT
CDR3aa: CASRPDRGSGTEAFF

d_gene: TRBD2
v_gene: TRBV7-2
j_gene: TRBJ2-3
abundance: few
CDR3nt: TGTGCCAGCAGCTCCCGGACTAGCGCAGATACGCAGTATTTT
CDR3aa: CASSSRTSADTQYF

d_gene: TRBD2
v_gene: TRBV7-2
j_gene: TRBJ2-5
abundance: NA
CDR3nt: TGTGCCAGCGGGCGGGGGGAGGAGACCCAGTACTTC
CDR3aa: CASGRGEETQYF

d_gene: TRBD1
v_gene: TRBV29-1
j_gene: TRBJ1-2
abundance: few
CDR3nt: TGCAGCGTTGCAGGGGACAGGGCTAACTATGGCTACACCTTC
CDR3aa: CSVAGDRANYGYTF

d_gene: NA
v_gene: TRBV6-5
j_gene: TRBJ1-2
abundance: few
CDR3nt: TGTGCCAGCAGTTACTCAACTGTAATCGGTTATGGCTACACCTTC
CDR3aa: CASSYSTVIGYGYTF

d_gene: NA
v_gene: TRBV29-1
j_gene: TRBJ1-2
abundance: NA
CDR3nt: TGCAGCGTCGACCCCAGGGATGGCTACACCTTC
CDR3aa: CSVDPRDGYTF

d_gene: TRBD1
v_gene: TRBV19
j_gene: TRBJ1-5
abundance: few
CDR3nt: TGTGCCAGTACCCCGGAGGGGGCACGGCAGCCCCAGCATTTT
CDR3aa: CASTPEGARQPQHF

d_gene: NA
v_gene: TRBV18
j_gene: TRBJ2-5
abundance: NA
CDR3nt: TGTGCCAGCTCACTTGGGGGAGGAGAGACCCAGTACTTC
CDR3aa: CASSLGGGETQYF